This passage covers 9 T cell receptor beta chains from one sample sequenced in a study of T cell clonality in common variable immunodeficiency. Broader study findings: In common variable immunodeficiency, TCR beta chains reportedly carried fewer deletions and N-nucleotide insertions.

Profiling relied on immunoSEQ multiplex PCR, and the TCRdb table lists in-frame clones only, not all of them. The sample yields 30,000 to 40,000 clones, without any singletons. The antigens of these receptors remain unknown. The specimen sequenced was peripheral blood mononuclear cells. The receptors here all came from a human donor with common variable immunodeficiency.

At least ten counts were recorded for this clone. The read terminates 3 residues ahead of where the CDR3 ends, so the germline J gene completes it. The gene calls are TRBV2 and TRBJ2-2; 10 bases match TRBD2. Germline CDR1 is SNHLY and CDR2 is FYNNEI. J was trimmed by 7 bases and V by 6 bases; bases with no gene match: 8. This CDR3 has 15 residues. The CDR3: CASRQLAGEVGELFF. CDR3 DNA (partial): TGTGCCAGCAGGCAGCTAGCGGGGGAAGTCGGGGAG.

This clone was seen repeatedly, ten times or more. The CDR3 end lies 3 residues beyond the end of the read and is filled in from the germline J gene. The chain carries TRBV28 and TRBJ1-5; no definite D call. Trimming took off 6 bases at V and 1 base at J, with 13 bases between the two ends. Germline values: CDR1 MDHEN, CDR2 SYDVKM. The CDR3 contains 15 residues. Partial CDR3 DNA: TGTGCCAGCAGGGAATTTGGACTGAGCAATCAGCCC. Translating gives CASREFGLSNQP. Given in full, the CDR3 is CASREFGLSNQPQHF. The full variable domain, with the rest looked up from reference TRBV28 and TRBJ1-5, is DVKVTQSSRYLVKRTGEKVFLECVQDMDHENMFWYRQDPGLGLRLIYFSYDVKMKEKGDIPEGYSVSREKKERFSLILESASTNQTSMYLCASREFGLSNQPQHFGDGTRLSIL.

This clone was observed a few times. Sequencing ends 3 residues short of the CDR3 end; the germline J gene provides the rest. The genes are TRBV19 and TRBJ1-2, with 9 bases fitting TRBD1. The length of the CDR3 is 15 residues. Germline loops: CDR1 LNHDA, CDR2 SQIVND (reference sequence). Partial CDR3 DNA: TGTGCCAGTAGTACTCCGGGACAGGGTGTTGGAGGC. This encodes CASSTPGQGVGG. The full CDR3 protein is CASSTPGQGVGGYTF.

This clone was recorded at least ten times. Read sequence stops 3 residues before the CDR3 end, and the germline J gene provides the missing end. The rearrangement links TRBV5-1 to TRBJ1-2; D uncertain. Trimming took 0 bases from V and 2 from J, leaving 17 bases between them. The germline gives CDR1 SGHRS, CDR2 YFSETQ. The CDR3 extends over 17 amino acids. CDR3 DNA, as far as it was read: TGCGCCAGCAGCTTGGACAGCTCCAATAATCTAAACTATGGC. This gives the protein CASSLDSSNNLNYG. The whole CDR3 protein reads CASSLDSSNNLNYGYTF.

This clone has at least ten counts. The sequence runs out 3 residues before the end of the CDR3; the remainder is reconstructed from the germline J gene. This chain uses TRBV20-1 with TRBJ1-1; possibly TRBD1 for D (6 bases). The V gene lost 5 bases and the J gene lost 0 bases, with 16 bases spanning the gap. There are 15 residues in the CDR3. CDR1 and CDR2 (germline): DFQATT, SNEGSKA (reference sequence). The CDR3 reads CSASNRETMNTEAFF. The CDR3 DNA, read in part, is TGCAGTGCTTCTAACAGGGAAACGATGAACACTGAA.

This clone was observed many times. The read ends 3 residues early relative to the CDR3; the germline J gene fills the gap. This rearrangement joins TRBV30 to TRBJ2-3; 7 bases map to TRBD1. In germline, CDR1 is GTSNPN, CDR2 SVGIG (reference sequence). The CDR3 extends over 15 amino acids. V lost 3 bases, J lost 5 bases, and 11 bases stayed unmatched. CDR3 DNA (partial): TGTGCCTGGAGCGTCGGAACAGGGGTTGTAGATACG. It encodes CAWSVGTGVVDT. The full CDR3 protein is CAWSVGTGVVDTQYF.

In this sample, this clone turned up many times. The read falls 3 residues short of the CDR3 end, and the missing part is taken from the germline J gene. J is TRBJ2-1 and V is TRBV29-1; 10 nucleotides align to TRBD2. V lost 0 bases, J lost 9 bases, and 5 bases stayed unmatched. This CDR3 has 14 amino acids. Germline V lookup: CDR1 SQVTM, CDR2 ANQGSEA. The CDR3 protein is CSVEEGAGGLEQFF. The sequenced part of the CDR3 DNA is TGCAGCGTTGAAGAGGGAGCGGGGGGGCTTGAG.

This clone was recorded a few times. The read terminates 3 residues before the CDR3 end, so the remaining end is supplied by the germline J gene. The chain has TRBV30 and TRBJ1-3, with 7 bases fitting TRBD1. The ends lost 4 bases at V and 0 bases at J; junction bases unmatched: 15. This CDR3 contains 18 residues. Germline V lookup: CDR1 GTSNPN, CDR2 SVGIG (reference sequence). Here the CDR3 reads CAWNVPAGTATSGNTIYF. The covered CDR3 bases are TGTGCCTGGAACGTACCCGCCGGGACAGCCACCTCTGGAAACACC. The full variable domain, its missing parts supplied by reference TRBV30 and TRBJ1-3, is SQTIHQWPATLVQPVGSPLSLECTVEGTSNPNLYWYRQAAGRGLQLLFYSVGIGQISSEVPQNLSASRPQDRQFILSSKKLLLSDSGFYLCAWNVPAGTATSGNTIYFGEGSWLTVV.

This clone was counted many times. From the germline J gene comes the end of the CDR3, since the read stops 3 residues before it. The chain has TRBV2 and TRBJ1-2, with 7 bases that match TRBD1. The CDR3 extends over 15 amino acids. Germline V lookup: CDR1 SNHLY, CDR2 FYNNEI. The V segment lost 6 bases and the J segment 3 bases; nucleotides outside the gene matches: 10. Here the CDR3 reads CASRKEGAQDYGYTF. CDR3 bases read: TGTGCCAGCAGGAAAGAGGGGGCGCAGGACTATGGC.